This entry lists 20 T cell receptor beta chains sequenced from one sample in a study of human T cells and chemical hapten exposure. The time point denotes: pre-sensitization, week 0. Treatment denoted: therapeutic diphenylcyclopropenone sensitization with weekly scalp DPC. TCRdb independently ran MiXCR on the RACE reads; one entry per CDR3 protein. The sample includes roughly 100,000 distinct CDR3 sequences, about a tenth seen only once; the top ten take around 3.1%. The input for sequencing was whole blood, taken in connection with sensitization to the hapten diphenylcyclopropenone (DPC). Receptors originate from a woman in her sixties or seventies with alopecia areata. Some clones in this sample may be carry-over from other donors' samples.

This clonotype turned up a few times. V usage is TRBV29-1 and J usage is TRBJ2-1; D gene ambiguous. Trimming removed 0 bases at V and 10 bases at J, with 7 bases between. This CDR3 has 11 residues. CDR1 is SQVTM and CDR2 is ANQGSEA in the germline V gene. CDR3 nucleotides: TGCAGCGTTGAAGATCCTAGGGAGCAGTTCTTC. The encoded protein is CSVEDPREQFF.

Notes on this clonotype: Relative to the germline gene, one junction end is altered; a read error may explain this. The chain recombines TRBV5-1 with TRBJ1-1, with TRBD1 as a possible D gene (5 bases). CDR1 and CDR2 from the germline V gene are SGHRS and YFSETQ. CDR3 length: 18 amino acids. The CDR3 region has the DNA TGCGCCAGCAGCTTGGGCCTCGTGAGCGGAAAAAAGGGGACTGAAGTTTTCTTT. The encoded protein is CASSLGLVSGKKGTEVFF. The variable domain in full, completed from reference TRBV5-1 and TRBJ1-1, reads KAGVTQTPRYLIKTRGQQVTLSCSPISGHRSVSWYQQTPGQGLQFLFEYFSETQRNKGNFPGRFSGRQFSNSRSEMNVSTLELGDSALYLCASSLGLVSGKKGTEVFFGQGTRLTVV.

The chain links TRBV3-1 to TRBJ2-1; TRBD1 aligns across 9 bases. CDR1 and CDR2 (germline): LGHDT, YNNKEL (reference sequence). This CDR3 is built from 14 residues. The trim removed 6 bases at V and 7 bases at J, leaving 7 bases unmatched. CDR3 sequence (DNA): TGTGCCAGCAGGTCGACAGGGGGGAAGAATGAGCAGTTCTTC. It codes for CASRSTGGKNEQFF.

The genes are TRBV12-5 and TRBJ2-7; the D is unclear. This CDR3 comprises 12 residues. The V end lost 7 bases, the J end lost 2 bases, and 9 bases lay between the germline ends. Germline CDR1 LGHNT, CDR2 FRNRAP. The chain's CDR3 is CASASQAYEQYF. Here the CDR3 DNA reads TGTGCTAGTGCTTCGCAGGCCTACGAGCAGTACTTC. The whole variable domain, remainder taken from reference TRBV12-5 and TRBJ2-7, is DARVTQTPRHKVTEMGQEVTMRCQPILGHNTVFWYRQTMMQGLELLAYFRNRAPLDDSGMPKDRFSAEMPDATLATLKIQPSEPRDSAVYFCASASQAYEQYFGPGTRLTVT.

This rearrangement joins TRBV7-2 to TRBJ2-1; the D gene is possibly TRBD2 (5 bases). The CDR3 runs 13 residues. Looked up from germline, CDR1 is SGHTA and CDR2 is FQGNSA. V gave up 4 bases and J gave up 5 bases, with 9 bases separating them. DNA for the CDR3: TGTGCCAGCAGCTCCGGGAACAACAATGAGCAGTTCTTC. Translated, it gives CASSSGNNNEQFF.

The gene calls are TRBV5-1 and TRBJ1-2; a weak D match, TRBD1 (5 bases). The CDR3 is 12 amino acids. Germline V gene data show CDR1 as SGHRS and CDR2 as YFSETQ. Trimming stripped 5 bases from V and 6 bases from J, with 11 bases between. CDR3 residues: CASRTDIHGYTF. CDR3 coding DNA: TGCGCCAGCAGGACGGACATCCATGGCTACACCTTC.

Many counts were recorded for this clonotype. The rearrangement uses TRBV5-6 and TRBJ2-6; D unresolved. Germline V CDR1 and CDR2: SGHDT, YYEEEE. Trimming removed 1 base at V and 0 bases at J, with 14 bases between. The CDR3 has 18 residues. CDR3: CASSLWARFSSGANVLTF. The CDR3 DNA sequence: TGTGCCAGCAGCTTGTGGGCCAGGTTCAGCTCTGGGGCCAACGTCCTGACTTTC.

This clonotype was seen repeatedly, ten times or more. The V call is TRBV5-6, the J call TRBJ1-5, with D unclear. The V gene lost 4 bases and the J gene lost 3 bases, with 8 bases spanning the gap. Germline V gives CDR1 SGHDT, CDR2 YYEEEE. The CDR3 sequence is 13 residues long. The CDR3 bases are TGTGCCAGCAGCCTCTGGACCAATCAGCCCCAGCATTTT. This encodes CASSLWTNQPQHF.

This clonotype occurred many times. The chain joins TRBV10-2 to TRBJ2-3, with D perhaps TRBD2 (7 bases). Deletions cut 6 bases from V and 1 base from J, with 17 bases between. This CDR3 has 16 residues. From germline, CDR1 is WSHSY and CDR2 SAAADI. The CDR3 here is CASSRGRGGRTDTQYF. The CDR3 DNA follows: TGCGCCAGCAGCCGAGGAAGGGGGGGCCGCACAGATACGCAGTATTTT.

The chain links TRBV6-6 to TRBJ1-1; unclear D gene. Trimming took off 3 bases at V and 3 bases at J, with 17 bases between the two ends. CDR3 length equals 16 residues. CDR1 is MNHNY and CDR2 is SVGAGI in the germline V gene (reference sequence). Here the CDR3 reads CASSYLNSPGYTEAFF. DNA of the CDR3: TGTGCCAGCAGTTATCTCAACTCGCCGGGTTACACTGAAGCTTTCTTT.

The gene calls are TRBV5-1 and TRBJ1-5, with 7 nucleotides matching TRBD1. This CDR3 has 15 residues. The V segment lost 4 bases and the J segment 3 bases; nucleotides outside the gene matches: 7. Germline CDR1 and CDR2: SGHRS and YFSETQ. CDR3 sequence reads: CASSPEGTVNQPQHF. The DNA of the CDR3 is TGCGCCAGCAGCCCAGAGGGGACAGTCAATCAGCCCCAGCATTTT.

This clonotype appeared many times. The gene calls are TRBV29-1 and TRBJ1-1, with D unclear. CDR1 and CDR2 from the germline V gene are SQVTM and ANQGSEA. This CDR3 is built from 13 residues. V lost 6 bases, J lost 0 bases, and 11 bases lay in between. The CDR3 nucleotides are TGCAGCGTAGAGACCTACTTGAACACTGAAGCTTTCTTT. Amino acids: CSVETYLNTEAFF. The variable domain in full, completed from reference TRBV29-1 and TRBJ1-1, reads SAVISQKPSRDICQRGTSLTIQCQVDSQVTMMFWYRQQPGQSLTLIATANQGSEATYESGFVIDKFPISRPNLTFSTLTVSNMSPEDSSIYLCSVETYLNTEAFFGQGTRLTVV.

This clonotype was seen at least ten times. This sequence joins TRBV9 and TRBJ2-7, with D possibly matching TRBD2 (7 bases). The germline gives CDR1 SGDLS, CDR2 YYNGEE. The CDR3 has 16 residues. Trimming shortened V by 4 bases and J by 5 bases, and 22 bases separated the two germline ends. In DNA, the CDR3 is TGTGCCAGCAGCCCCTCTCTTGAGGGGGAGGGCAACGAGCAGTACTTC. Translation: CASSPSLEGEGNEQYF.

This clonotype was picked up a small number of times. The J gene is TRBJ1-5, the V gene TRBV18; D may be TRBD1 (6 bases). The CDR3 sequence is 15 residues long. V was shortened by 2 bases and J by 4 bases, with 12 bases between the two germline ends. Germline assignment: CDR1 KGHSH and CDR2 LQKENI. CDR3 in amino acids: CASSPVGRGNQPQHF. DNA of the CDR3: TGTGCCAGCTCACCAGTCGGCAGGGGAAATCAGCCCCAGCATTTT.

This clonotype came up many times. The chain employs TRBV9 and TRBJ2-2; D perhaps matches TRBD2 (6 bases). Trimming stripped 0 bases from V and 4 bases from J, with 7 bases between. This CDR3 is built from 14 residues. Per the germline V gene, CDR1 is SGDLS and CDR2 is YYNGEE. CDR3 protein: CASSVGGVTGELFF. CDR3 nucleotides: TGTGCCAGCAGCGTAGGCGGGGTCACCGGGGAGCTGTTTTTT.

This clonotype was counted a few times. The V gene is TRBV12-3 or TRBV12-4, the J gene TRBJ1-1; no firm D call. The CDR3 has 14 residues. Trimming stripped 3 bases from V and 1 base from J, with 9 bases between. The CDR3 sequence: CASSLPATNTEAFF. The CDR3 coding sequence is TGTGCCAGCAGTTTGCCAGCTACGAACACTGAAGCTTTCTTT.

This clonotype was seen repeatedly, ten times or more. The chain has TRBV11-2 and TRBJ1-1; D possibly corresponds to TRBD1 (6 bases). Germline V gene sequence: CDR1 SGHAT, CDR2 FQNNGV. V gave up 5 bases and J gave up 5 bases, with 18 bases separating them. The CDR3 covers 15 residues. CDR3 DNA sequence: TGTGCCAGCAGCCCCCGGGGGGGCGTAGGGACTGAAGCTTTCTTT. Translated, it gives CASSPRGGVGTEAFF. Full variable domain (missing parts from reference TRBV11-2 and TRBJ1-1): EAGVAQSPRYKIIEKRQSVAFWCNPISGHATLYWYQQILGQGPKLLIQFQNNGVVDDSQLPKDRFSAERLKGVDSTLKIQPAKLEDSAVYLCASSPRGGVGTEAFFGQGTRLTVV.

This clonotype was seen at least ten times. This sequence joins TRBV27 and TRBJ2-1; the D gene is possibly TRBD2 (6 bases). The CDR3 is 13 residues long. CDR1 is MNHEY and CDR2 is SMNVEV in the germline V gene (reference sequence). The germline V and J ends were trimmed by 3 bases and 10 bases, with 13 bases remaining between them. The CDR3, as DNA: TGTGCCAGCAGTTTTCCGGGGGTTGCCGAGCAGTTCTTC. Translating it yields CASSFPGVAEQFF.

This clonotype was seen a handful of times. This chain links TRBV30 with TRBJ1-2; D gene ambiguous. Germline CDR1 and CDR2: GTSNPN and SVGIG (reference sequence). The CDR3 sequence is 13 residues long. Trimming pared 0 bases from V and 2 bases from J, leaving 7 bases between. The CDR3 nucleotides read TGTGCCTGGAGTGTTTCAGCCAACTATGGCTACACCTTC. Translation: CAWSVSANYGYTF.

In this sample, this clonotype turned up once. The chain joins TRBV29-1 to TRBJ2-7; 8 nucleotides align to TRBD2. Germline V gene lookup returns CDR1 SQVTM and CDR2 ANQGSEA. Losses at the gene ends were 3 bases for V and 0 bases for J; bases not matched to a gene: 1. The CDR3 covers 13 residues. CDR3 region: CSVERGDSYEQYF. In DNA, the CDR3 is TGCAGCGTTGAGCGGGGGGACTCCTACGAGCAGTACTTC.